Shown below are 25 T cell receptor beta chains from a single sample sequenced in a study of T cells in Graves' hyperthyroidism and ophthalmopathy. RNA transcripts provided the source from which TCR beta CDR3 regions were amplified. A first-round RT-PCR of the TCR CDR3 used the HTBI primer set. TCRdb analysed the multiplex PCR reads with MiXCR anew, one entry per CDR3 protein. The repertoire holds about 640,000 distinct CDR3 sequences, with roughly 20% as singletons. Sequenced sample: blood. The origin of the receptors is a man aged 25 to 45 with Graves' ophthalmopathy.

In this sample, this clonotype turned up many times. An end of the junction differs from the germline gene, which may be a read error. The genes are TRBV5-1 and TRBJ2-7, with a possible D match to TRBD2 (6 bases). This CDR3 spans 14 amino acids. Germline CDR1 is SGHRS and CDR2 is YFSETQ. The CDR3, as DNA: TGTGCCAGCAGCTTGGGGGGAGGCTCCTACGAGCAGTACTTC. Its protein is CASSLGGGSYEQYF.

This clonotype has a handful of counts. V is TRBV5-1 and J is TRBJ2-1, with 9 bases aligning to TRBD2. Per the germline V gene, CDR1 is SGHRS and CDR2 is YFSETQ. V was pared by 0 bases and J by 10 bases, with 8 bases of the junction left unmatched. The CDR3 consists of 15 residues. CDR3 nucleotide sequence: TGCGCCAGCAGCTTGGATGGCGGGAGGGCCAGAGAGCAGTTCTTC. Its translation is CASSLDGGRAREQFF.

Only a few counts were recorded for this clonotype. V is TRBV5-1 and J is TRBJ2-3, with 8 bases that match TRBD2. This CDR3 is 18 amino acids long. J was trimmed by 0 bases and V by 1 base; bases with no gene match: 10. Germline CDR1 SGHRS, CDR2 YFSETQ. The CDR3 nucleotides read TGCGCCAGCAGCTTGATGGGTCGAGCGGGGGTCAGCACAGATACGCAGTATTTT. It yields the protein CASSLMGRAGVSTDTQYF.

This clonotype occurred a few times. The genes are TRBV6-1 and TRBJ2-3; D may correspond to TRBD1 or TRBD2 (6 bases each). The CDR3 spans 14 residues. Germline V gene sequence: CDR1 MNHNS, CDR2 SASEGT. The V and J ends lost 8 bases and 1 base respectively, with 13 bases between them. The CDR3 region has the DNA TGTGCCAGCGGTGGGGGGCTGGGCACAGATACGCAGTATTTT. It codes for CASGGGLGTDTQYF.

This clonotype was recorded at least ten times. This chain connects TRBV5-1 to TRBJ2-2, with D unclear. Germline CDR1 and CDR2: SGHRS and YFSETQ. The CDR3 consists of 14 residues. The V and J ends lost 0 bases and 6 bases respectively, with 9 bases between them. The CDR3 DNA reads TGCGCCAGCAGCTTGGGGAACGAACCCGGGGAGCTGTTTTTT. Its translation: CASSLGNEPGELFF.

CDR3 amino acids: CSSRSLPSSYNEQFF. The DNA for the CDR3 is TGCAGTTCAAGATCACTCCCTAGCTCCTACAATGAGCAGTTCTTC. The chain joins TRBV20-1 to TRBJ2-1; D remains unclear. V lost 8 bases to trimming and J lost 0 bases, with 17 bases between them. The CDR3 extends over 15 amino acids. The V gene's germline CDR1 is DFQATT and CDR2 SNEGSKA (reference sequence).

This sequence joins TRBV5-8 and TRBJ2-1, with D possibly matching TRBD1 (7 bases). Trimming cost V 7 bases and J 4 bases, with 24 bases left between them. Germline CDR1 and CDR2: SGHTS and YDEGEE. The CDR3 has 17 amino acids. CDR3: CASGGDRSRGDYNEQFF. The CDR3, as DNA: TGTGCCAGCGGCGGGGACAGATCAAGGGGGGATTACAATGAGCAGTTCTTC.

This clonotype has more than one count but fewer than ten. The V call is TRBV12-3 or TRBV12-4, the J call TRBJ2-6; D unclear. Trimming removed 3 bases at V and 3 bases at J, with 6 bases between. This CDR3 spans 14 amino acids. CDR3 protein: CASSLFVGANVLTF. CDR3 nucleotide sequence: TGTGCCAGCAGTTTGTTCGTTGGGGCCAACGTCCTGACTTTC.

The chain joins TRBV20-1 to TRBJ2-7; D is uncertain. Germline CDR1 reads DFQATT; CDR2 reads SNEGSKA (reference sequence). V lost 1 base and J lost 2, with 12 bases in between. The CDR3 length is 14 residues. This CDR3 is CSARGTGGAYEQYF. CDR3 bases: TGCAGTGCTAGAGGTACGGGCGGTGCCTACGAGCAGTACTTC.

The CDR3 here is CATSEFDRTYTNYGYTF. In DNA, the CDR3 is TGTGCCACTTCTGAATTTGACAGGACCTACACTAACTATGGCTACACCTTC. The chain combines TRBV6-1 with TRBJ1-2; maybe TRBD1 (6 bases). The CDR3 loop spans 17 amino acids. Trimming stripped 10 bases from V and 0 bases from J, with 24 bases between. Germline lookup yields CDR1 MNHNS and CDR2 SASEGT.

The CDR3 reads CASSLAASDPEQFF. As DNA, the CDR3 is TGTGCCAGCAGCTTAGCGGCCTCGGATCCGGAGCAGTTCTTC. This chain links TRBV7-2 with TRBJ2-1; D uncertain. The V end was cut by 0 bases, the J end by 10 bases, with 13 bases between. The CDR3 sequence is 14 residues long. Looked up from germline, CDR1 is SGHTA and CDR2 is FQGNSA.

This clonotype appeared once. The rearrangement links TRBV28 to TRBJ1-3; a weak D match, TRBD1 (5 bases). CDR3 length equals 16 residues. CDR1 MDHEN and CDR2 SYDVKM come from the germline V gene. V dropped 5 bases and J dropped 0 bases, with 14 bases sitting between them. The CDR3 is CASSPGNPGSGNTIYF. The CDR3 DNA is TGTGCCAGCAGTCCAGGGAATCCGGGCTCTGGAAACACCATATATTTT. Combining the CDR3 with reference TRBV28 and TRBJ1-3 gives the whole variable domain DVKVTQSSRYLVKRTGEKVFLECVQDMDHENMFWYRQDPGLGLRLIYFSYDVKMKEKGDIPEGYSVSREKKERFSLILESASTNQTSMYLCASSPGNPGSGNTIYFGEGSWLTVV.

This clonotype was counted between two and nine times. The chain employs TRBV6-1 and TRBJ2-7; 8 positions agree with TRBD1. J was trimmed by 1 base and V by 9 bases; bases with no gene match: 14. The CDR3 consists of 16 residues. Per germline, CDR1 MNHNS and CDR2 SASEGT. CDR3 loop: CASQLDRGGSSYEQYF. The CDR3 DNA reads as TGTGCCAGTCAGCTCGACAGGGGAGGTTCTTCCTACGAGCAGTACTTC.

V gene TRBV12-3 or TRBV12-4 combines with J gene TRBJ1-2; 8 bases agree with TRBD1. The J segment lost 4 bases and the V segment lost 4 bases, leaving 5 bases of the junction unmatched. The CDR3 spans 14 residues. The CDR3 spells CASSSTGVAYGYTF. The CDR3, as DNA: TGTGCCAGCAGTTCGACAGGGGTGGCCTATGGCTACACCTTC.

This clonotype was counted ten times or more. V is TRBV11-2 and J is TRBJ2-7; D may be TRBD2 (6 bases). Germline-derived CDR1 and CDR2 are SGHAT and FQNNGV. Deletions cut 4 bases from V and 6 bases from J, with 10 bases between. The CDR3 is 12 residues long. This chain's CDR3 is CASSSGLGEQYF. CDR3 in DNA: TGTGCCAGCAGCTCGGGACTCGGCGAGCAGTACTTC.

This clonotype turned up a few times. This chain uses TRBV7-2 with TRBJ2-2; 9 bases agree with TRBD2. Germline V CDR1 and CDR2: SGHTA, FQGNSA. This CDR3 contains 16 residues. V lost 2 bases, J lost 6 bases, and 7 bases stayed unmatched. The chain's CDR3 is CASSLTAGGSPGELFF. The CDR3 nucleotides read TGTGCCAGCAGCTTAACGGCGGGAGGGAGTCCCGGGGAGCTGTTTTTT. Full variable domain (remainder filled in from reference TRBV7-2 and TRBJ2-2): GAGVSQSPSNKVTEKGKDVELRCDPISGHTALYWYRQSLGQGLEFLIYFQGNSAPDKSGLPSDRFSAERTGGSVSTLTIQRTQQEDSAVYLCASSLTAGGSPGELFFGEGSRLTVL.

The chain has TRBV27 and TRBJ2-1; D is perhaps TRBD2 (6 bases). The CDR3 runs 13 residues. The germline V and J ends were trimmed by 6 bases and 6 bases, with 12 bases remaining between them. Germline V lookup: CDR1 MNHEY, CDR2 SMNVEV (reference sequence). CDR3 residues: CASRMAGINEQFF. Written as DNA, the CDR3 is TGTGCCAGCAGGATGGCGGGGATCAATGAGCAGTTCTTC.

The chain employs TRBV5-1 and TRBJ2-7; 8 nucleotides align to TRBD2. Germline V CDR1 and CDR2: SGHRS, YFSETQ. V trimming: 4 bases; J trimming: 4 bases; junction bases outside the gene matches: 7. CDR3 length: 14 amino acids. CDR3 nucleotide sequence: TGCGCCAGCAGCCGAGCGGGAGTACTGTACGAGCAGTACTTC. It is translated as CASSRAGVLYEQYF.

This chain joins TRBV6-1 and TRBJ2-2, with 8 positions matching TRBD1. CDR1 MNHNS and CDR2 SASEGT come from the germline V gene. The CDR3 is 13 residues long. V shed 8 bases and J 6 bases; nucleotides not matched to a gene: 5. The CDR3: CASRNRGAGELFF. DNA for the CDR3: TGTGCCAGCCGAAACAGGGGGGCCGGGGAGCTGTTTTTT.

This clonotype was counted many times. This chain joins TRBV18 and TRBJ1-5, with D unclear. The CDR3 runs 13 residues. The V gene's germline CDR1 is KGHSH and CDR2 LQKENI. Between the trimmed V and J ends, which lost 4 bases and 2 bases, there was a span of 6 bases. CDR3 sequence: CASSQDGNQPQHF. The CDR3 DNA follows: TGTGCCAGCTCACAGGATGGCAATCAGCCCCAGCATTTT.

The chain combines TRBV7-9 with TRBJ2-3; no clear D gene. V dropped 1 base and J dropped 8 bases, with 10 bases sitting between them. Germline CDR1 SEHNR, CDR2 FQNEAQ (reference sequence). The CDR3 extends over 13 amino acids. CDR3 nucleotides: TGTGCCAGCAGCTTAGACGAGAAATTTACGCAGTATTTT. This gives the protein CASSLDEKFTQYF.

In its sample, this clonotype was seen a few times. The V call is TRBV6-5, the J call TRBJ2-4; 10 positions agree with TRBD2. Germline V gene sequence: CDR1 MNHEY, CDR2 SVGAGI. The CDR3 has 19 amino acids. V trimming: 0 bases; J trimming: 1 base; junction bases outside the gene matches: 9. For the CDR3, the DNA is TGTGCCAGCAGTTACTCGAAGCGGGAGGGCCGAGGGGCCAAAAACATTCAGTACTTC. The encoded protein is CASSYSKREGRGAKNIQYF.

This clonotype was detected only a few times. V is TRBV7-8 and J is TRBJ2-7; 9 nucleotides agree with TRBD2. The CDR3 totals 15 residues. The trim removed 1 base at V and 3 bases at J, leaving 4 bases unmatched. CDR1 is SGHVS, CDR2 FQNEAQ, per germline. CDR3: CASSLEAGGHYEQYF. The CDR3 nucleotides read TGTGCCAGCAGCTTAGAGGCGGGAGGGCACTACGAGCAGTACTTC.

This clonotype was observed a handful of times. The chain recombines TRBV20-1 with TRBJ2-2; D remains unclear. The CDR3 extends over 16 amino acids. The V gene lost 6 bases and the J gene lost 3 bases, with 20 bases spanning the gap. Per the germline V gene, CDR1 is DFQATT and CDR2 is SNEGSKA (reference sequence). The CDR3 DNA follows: TGCAGTGCCCAACGGAGATCCCCCTATGACACCGGGGAGCTGTTTTTT. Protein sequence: CSAQRRSPYDTGELFF.

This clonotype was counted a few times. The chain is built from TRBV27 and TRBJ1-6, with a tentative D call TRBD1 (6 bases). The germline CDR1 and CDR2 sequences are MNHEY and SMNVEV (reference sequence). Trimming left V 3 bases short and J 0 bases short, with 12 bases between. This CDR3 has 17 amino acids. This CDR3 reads CASSFYGQSSYNSPLHF. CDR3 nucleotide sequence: TGTGCCAGCAGTTTCTACGGACAGAGCTCCTATAATTCACCCCTCCACTTT.